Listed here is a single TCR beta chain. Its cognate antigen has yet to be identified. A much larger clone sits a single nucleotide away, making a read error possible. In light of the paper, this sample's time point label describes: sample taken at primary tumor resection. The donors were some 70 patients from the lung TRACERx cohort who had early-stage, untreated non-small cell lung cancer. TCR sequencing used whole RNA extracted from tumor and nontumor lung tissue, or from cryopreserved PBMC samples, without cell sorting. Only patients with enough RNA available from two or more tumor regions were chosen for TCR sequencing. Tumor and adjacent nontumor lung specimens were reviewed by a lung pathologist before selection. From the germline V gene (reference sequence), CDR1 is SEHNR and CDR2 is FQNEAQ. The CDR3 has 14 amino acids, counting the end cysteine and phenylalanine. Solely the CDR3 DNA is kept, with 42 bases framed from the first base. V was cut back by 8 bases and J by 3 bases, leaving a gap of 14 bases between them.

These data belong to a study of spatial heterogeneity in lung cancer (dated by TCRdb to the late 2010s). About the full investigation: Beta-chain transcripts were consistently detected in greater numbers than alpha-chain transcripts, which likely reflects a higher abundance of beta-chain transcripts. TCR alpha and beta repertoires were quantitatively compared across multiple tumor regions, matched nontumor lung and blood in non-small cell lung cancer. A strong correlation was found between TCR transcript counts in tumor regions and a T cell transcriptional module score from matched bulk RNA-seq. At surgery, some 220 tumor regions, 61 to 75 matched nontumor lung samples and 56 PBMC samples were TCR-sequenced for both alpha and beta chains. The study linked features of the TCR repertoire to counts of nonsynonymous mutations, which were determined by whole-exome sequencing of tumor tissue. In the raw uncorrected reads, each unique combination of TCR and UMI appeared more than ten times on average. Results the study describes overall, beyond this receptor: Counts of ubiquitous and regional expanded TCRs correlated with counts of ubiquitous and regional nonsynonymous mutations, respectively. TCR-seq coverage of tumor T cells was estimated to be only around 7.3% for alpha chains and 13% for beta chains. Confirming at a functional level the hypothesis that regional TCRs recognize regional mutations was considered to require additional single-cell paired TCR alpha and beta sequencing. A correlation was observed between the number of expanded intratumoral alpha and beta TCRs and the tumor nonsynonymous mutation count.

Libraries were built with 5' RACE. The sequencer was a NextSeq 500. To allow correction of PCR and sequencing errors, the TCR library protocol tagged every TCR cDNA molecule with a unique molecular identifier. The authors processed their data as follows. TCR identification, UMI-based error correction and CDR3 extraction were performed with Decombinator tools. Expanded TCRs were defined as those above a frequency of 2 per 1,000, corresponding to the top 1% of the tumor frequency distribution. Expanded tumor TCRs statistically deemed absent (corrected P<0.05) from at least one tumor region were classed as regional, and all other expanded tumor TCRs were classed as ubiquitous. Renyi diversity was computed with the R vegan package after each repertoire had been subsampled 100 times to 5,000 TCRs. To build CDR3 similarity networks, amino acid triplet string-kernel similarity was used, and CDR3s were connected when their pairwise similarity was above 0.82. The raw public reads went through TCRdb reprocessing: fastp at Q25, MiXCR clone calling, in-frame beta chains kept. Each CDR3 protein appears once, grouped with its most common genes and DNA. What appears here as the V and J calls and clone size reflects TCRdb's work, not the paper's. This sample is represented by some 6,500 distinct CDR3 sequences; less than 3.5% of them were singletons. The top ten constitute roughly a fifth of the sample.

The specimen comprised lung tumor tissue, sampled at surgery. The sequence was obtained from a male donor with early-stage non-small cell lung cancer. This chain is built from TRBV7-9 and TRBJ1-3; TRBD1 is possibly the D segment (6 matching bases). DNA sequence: TGTGCCAGCGATGGTGGGGGCAATGGAAACACCATATATTTT. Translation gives CASDGGGNGNTIYF.